The clone carrying this TCR beta chain was counted once. This record belongs to a study of blood T cell repertoires in COVID-19. Trimming pared 9 bases from V and 5 bases from J, leaving 16 bases between. The germline CDR1 and CDR2 sequences are SEHNR and FQNEAQ (reference sequence). The CDR3 covers 13 residues. Original processing methods: Using reference gene primer amplification, nucleated cell counts were estimated. Here immunoSEQ multiplex PCR was the method, and the copy in TCRdb shows in-frame clones only, minus some. V and J calls and clone size are given by that table; D and trimming were obtained from the DNA. The sample has 84,000 or so clones; approximately 84% are singletons.

This chain uses TRBV7-9 with TRBJ1-1; D is unresolved. Sequencing was done on a sample of peripheral blood. The receptor was derived from a man between 70 and 80 years old with COVID-19, enrolled during active disease. The CDR3 here is CASLREGGTEAFF. The CDR3 region has the DNA TGTGCCAGTCTGAGGGAGGGAGGAACTGAAGCTTTCTTT.